This entry is about one TCR beta chain. Its matching antigen is unknown. The sample belongs to a study of cytomegalovirus exposure and HLA in healthy donors. The ends were cut back, 6 bases at V and 5 bases at J, with 17 bases in the middle. The germline gives CDR1 ENHRY, CDR2 SYGVKD. The CDR3 contains 14 residues. Both 60 Vbeta primers and 13 Jbeta primers went into the PCR. Using immunoSEQ multiplex PCR, the repertoire was profiled, and TCRdb retains in-frame clones only, with some absent. The ten most abundant clones cover about 3% of a sample with 93,000 or so clones. Whole-study results and caveats: Cytomegalovirus association was listed for 164 TCR beta chains.

The receptor comes from a man aged 35 to 55 in good health and CMV-seronegative. Sequencing was carried out using PBMCs. The chain links TRBV10-3 to TRBJ2-7, with D maybe TRBD1 (5 bases). CDR3 amino acids: CAISAMIQGNEQYF. In nucleotides, the CDR3 is TGTGCCATCAGCGCCATGATTCAGGGTAACGAGCAGTACTTC.